The 27 T cell receptor beta chains given below trace back to one sample, sequenced in a study of T cell changes during pregnancy in multiple sclerosis. Measured with immunoSEQ multiplex PCR; TCRdb has only the in-frame clones, and not every one. The profile shows some 79,000 clones, 75% to 95% of them singletons. The specimen comprised CD4+ T cells from peripheral blood mononuclear cells, sampled in the second trimester of pregnancy. These TCRs come from a female donor with multiple sclerosis, enrolled in a pregnancy study.

This clone was recorded only once. The chain uses TRBV5-1 and TRBJ2-7; 8 bases fit TRBD1. This CDR3 has 14 residues. Germline V CDR1 and CDR2: SGHRS, YFSETQ. The ends lost 4 bases at V and 0 bases at J; junction bases unmatched: 3. CDR3: CASSQGQGSYEQYF. Here the CDR3 DNA reads TGCGCCAGCAGCCAAGGACAGGGCTCCTACGAGCAGTACTTC.

This chain connects TRBV6-1 to TRBJ2-5, with a possible D match to TRBD1 (5 bases). Trimming shortened V by 0 bases and J by 6 bases, and 20 bases separated the two germline ends. Germline V gives CDR1 MNHNS, CDR2 SASEGT. The CDR3 has 17 residues. The DNA of the CDR3 is TGTGCCAGCAGTGAAGCTCGTTTTGGTTGGCAGGGAAAGACCCAGTACTTC. Residues: CASSEARFGWQGKTQYF.

The rearrangement links TRBV6-5 to TRBJ1-4; possibly TRBD1 for D (5 bases). Germline CDR1 MNHEY, CDR2 SVGAGI. V lost 8 bases and J lost 10, with 11 bases in between. The CDR3 spans 11 residues. The DNA of the CDR3 is TGTGCCAGCTCGGAGGGGAGAAAACTGTTTTTT. Translation: CASSEGRKLFF.

The chain employs TRBV7-2 and TRBJ1-1, with a possible D match to TRBD1 (6 bases). V lost 3 bases and J lost 4, with 15 bases in between. CDR3 length equals 15 residues. Germline V gene data show CDR1 as SGHTA and CDR2 as FQGNSA. The CDR3 region is CASSLFLGASTEAFF. DNA of the CDR3: TGTGCCAGCAGCTTGTTTCTGGGGGCGAGCACTGAAGCTTTCTTT.

The V and J genes are TRBV11-2 and TRBJ2-7; 16 bases are a match to TRBD2. V shed 5 bases, J shed 0 bases, and the junction held 7 bases outside the gene matches. CDR1 and CDR2 from the germline V gene are SGHAT and FQNNGV. The CDR3 runs to 18 residues. In DNA form, the CDR3 reads TGTGCCAGCAGCCCGGGACTAGCGGGAGGGTCCCTCTCCTACGAGCAGTACTTC. Residues: CASSPGLAGGSLSYEQYF. The whole variable domain, remainder taken from reference TRBV11-2 and TRBJ2-7, is EAGVAQSPRYKIIEKRQSVAFWCNPISGHATLYWYQQILGQGPKLLIQFQNNGVVDDSQLPKDRFSAERLKGVDSTLKIQPAKLEDSAVYLCASSPGLAGGSLSYEQYFGPGTRLTVT.

The gene calls are TRBV28 and TRBJ1-5, with D maybe TRBD1 (6 bases). Looked up from germline, CDR1 is MDHEN and CDR2 is SYDVKM. The V end lost 6 bases, the J end lost 4 bases, and 19 bases lay between the germline ends. There are 16 residues in the CDR3. CDR3 DNA: TGTGCCAGCAGCCTAGGGGGGGCAGCTAGAAATCAGCCCCAGCATTTT. It yields the protein CASSLGGAARNQPQHF.

The chain recombines TRBV15 with TRBJ2-1, with TRBD2 identical over 15 bases. Germline V gives CDR1 LNHNV, CDR2 YYDKDF (reference sequence). Losses at the gene ends were 4 bases for V and 1 base for J; bases not matched to a gene: 14. The CDR3 contains 21 residues. In nucleotides, the CDR3 is TGTGCCACCAGCAACAACCAGGGACTAGCGGGGGGAAGAGGGTCCTACAATGAGCAGTTCTTC. It encodes CATSNNQGLAGGRGSYNEQFF.

This clone has at least ten counts. This chain connects TRBV5-1 to TRBJ2-1, with 11 bases matching TRBD2. The junction had 8 bases not matched to a gene; V was cut back by 0 bases and J by 6 bases. The CDR3 is 17 amino acids. Germline lookup yields CDR1 SGHRS and CDR2 YFSETQ. This CDR3 reads CASSLARDSGGANEQFF. In DNA form, the CDR3 reads TGCGCCAGCAGCTTGGCCAGGGATAGCGGGGGGGCCAATGAGCAGTTCTTC.

This clone showed up just once. This chain connects TRBV27 to TRBJ2-7, with 7 bases that match TRBD1. CDR1 MNHEY and CDR2 SMNVEV come from the germline V gene (reference sequence). The junction had 2 bases not matched to a gene; V was cut back by 2 bases and J by 7 bases. The CDR3 length is 12 residues. CDR3 DNA: TGTGCCAGCAGTTTACACAGGGGAGAGCAGTACTTC. Residues: CASSLHRGEQYF.

The chain joins TRBV29-1 to TRBJ1-2, with no clear D. This CDR3 has 15 residues. Trimming cost V 3 bases and J 0 bases, with 14 bases left between them. CDR1 SQVTM and CDR2 ANQGSEA come from the germline V gene. Written as DNA, the CDR3 is TGCAGCGTTGACAAGGGCGGAGGTTCTAACTATGGCTACACCTTC. Its protein is CSVDKGGGSNYGYTF.

The chain couples TRBV6-5 to TRBJ2-3, with D possibly matching TRBD2 (6 bases). CDR1 is MNHEY and CDR2 is SVGAGI in the germline V gene. This CDR3 contains 13 residues. V lost 8 bases and J 2 bases, leaving 11 bases between the germline ends. The CDR3 bases are TGTGCCAGCTCGCGGGACTTCACAGATACGCAGTATTTT. Translation: CASSRDFTDTQYF.

The chain couples TRBV7-2 to TRBJ1-3; D may be TRBD1 (5 bases). The length of the CDR3 is 14 residues. Germline V gene lookup returns CDR1 SGHTA and CDR2 FQGNSA. V lost 1 base and J 2 bases, leaving 6 bases between the germline ends. CDR3: CASSLGRAGNTIYF. The CDR3 nucleotides read TGTGCCAGCAGCTTAGGCAGGGCTGGAAACACCATATATTTT.

The rearrangement uses TRBV6-4 and TRBJ2-5; a possible D gene is TRBD1 (6 bases). The germline gives CDR1 MRHNA, CDR2 SNTAGT. V was shortened by 4 bases and J by 4 bases, with 10 bases between the two germline ends. The CDR3 has 13 residues. CDR3 protein: CASSAVQGETQYF. CDR3 DNA sequence: TGTGCCAGCAGTGCCGTACAGGGAGAGACCCAGTACTTC.

The chain employs TRBV5-1 and TRBJ2-3; no clear D gene. V was clipped by 0 bases and J by 4 bases, with 6 bases between them. The CDR3 is 13 amino acids. CDR1 and CDR2 (germline): SGHRS, YFSETQ. The CDR3: CASSLGLADTQYF. Written as DNA, the CDR3 is TGCGCCAGCAGCTTGGGGCTAGCAGATACGCAGTATTTT.

V gene TRBV5-4 combines with J gene TRBJ2-5; TRBD2 aligns across 12 bases. Per the germline V gene, CDR1 is SGHNT and CDR2 is YYREEE (reference sequence). The CDR3 is made up of 16 amino acids. V shed 3 bases and J 2 bases; nucleotides not matched to a gene: 5. The DNA for the CDR3 is TGTGCCAGCAGCTCCCCCGGGACTAGCGGGCAAGAGACCCAGTACTTC. Encoded protein: CASSSPGTSGQETQYF.

The genes are TRBV19 and TRBJ2-2; tentatively, D is TRBD1 (5 bases). The CDR3 loop spans 13 amino acids. Germline assignment: CDR1 LNHDA and CDR2 SQIVND (reference sequence). The V end lost 6 bases, the J end lost 3 bases, and 8 bases lay between the germline ends. The CDR3 loop is CASRQEYTGELFF. DNA of the CDR3: TGTGCCAGTAGACAGGAGTACACCGGGGAGCTGTTTTTT. Full variable domain (rest looked up from reference TRBV19 and TRBJ2-2): DGGITQSPKYLFRKEGQNVTLSCEQNLNHDAMYWYRQDPGQGLRLIYYSQIVNDFQKGDIAEGYSVSREKKESFPLTVTSAQKNPTAFYLCASRQEYTGELFFGEGSRLTVL.

The chain employs TRBV28 and TRBJ2-1; tentatively, D is TRBD1 (5 bases). This CDR3 contains 15 residues. V lost 1 base and J lost 0, with 7 bases in between. Germline loops: CDR1 MDHEN, CDR2 SYDVKM. The CDR3 loop reads CASSLFQGSYNEQFF. The CDR3, as DNA: TGTGCCAGCAGTTTATTTCAGGGCTCCTACAATGAGCAGTTCTTC.

The chain links TRBV7-9 to TRBJ2-1, with 9 bases that match TRBD2. V shed 6 bases and J 8 bases; nucleotides not matched to a gene: 8. Germline CDR1 reads SEHNR; CDR2 reads FQNEAQ (reference sequence). The CDR3 is made up of 14 amino acids. The CDR3 DNA is TGTGCCAGCAGGTTTAGCGGGGGTCCTGATGAGCAGTTCTTC. It is translated as CASRFSGGPDEQFF.

This CDR3 reads CASSPNAQETQYF. The CDR3 region has the DNA TGTGCCAGCTCACCGAACGCGCAAGAGACCCAGTACTTC. V usage is TRBV18 and J usage is TRBJ2-5; no clear D. V dropped 3 bases and J dropped 2 bases, with 7 bases sitting between them. The V gene's germline CDR1 is KGHSH and CDR2 LQKENI. The CDR3 has 13 amino acids.

This clone showed up just once. The chain carries TRBV19 and TRBJ1-1, with D possibly being TRBD1 (5 bases). The V and J ends lost 10 bases and 5 bases respectively, with 8 bases between them. The CDR3 has 10 amino acids. Per the germline V gene, CDR1 is LNHDA and CDR2 is SQIVND (reference sequence). The CDR3 DNA reads as TGTGCCACGGGGGGGACTGAAGCTTTCTTT. It specifies CATGGTEAFF. Variable domain in full (rest from reference TRBV19 and TRBJ1-1): DGGITQSPKYLFRKEGQNVTLSCEQNLNHDAMYWYRQDPGQGLRLIYYSQIVNDFQKGDIAEGYSVSREKKESFPLTVTSAQKNPTAFYLCATGGTEAFFGQGTRLTVV.

In its sample, this clone was seen once. The CDR3 nucleotides read TGCGCCAGCAGTCCGACAGGGGGTTCTGGGGCCAACGTCCTGACTTTC. It codes for CASSPTGGSGANVLTF. This chain connects TRBV10-2 to TRBJ2-6, with 9 bases matching TRBD1. The trim removed 5 bases at V and 1 base at J, leaving 3 bases unmatched. Germline CDR1 and CDR2: WSHSY and SAAADI. The CDR3 extends over 16 amino acids.

This chain joins TRBV2 and TRBJ1-6; tentative D call: TRBD1 (6 bases). This CDR3 is 14 amino acids long. The germline V gene has CDR1 SNHLY and CDR2 FYNNEI. With 2 bases removed from V and 10 bases from J, the gap between germline ends came to 12 bases. The CDR3 is CASSEYREISPLHF. For the CDR3, the DNA is TGTGCCAGCAGTGAATACAGGGAAATATCACCCCTCCACTTT. The whole variable domain, remainder taken from reference TRBV2 and TRBJ1-6, is EPEVTQTPSHQVTQMGQEVILRCVPISNHLYFYWYRQILGQKVEFLVSFYNNEISEKSEIFDDQFSVERPDGSNFTLKIRSTKLEDSAMYFCASSEYREISPLHFGNGTRLTVT.

The CDR3 DNA reads as TGTGCCAGCAGCTCCCCCGCAAAGGGACAAGGGGGCACTGAAGCTTTCTTT. Translating gives CASSSPAKGQGGTEAFF. The chain couples TRBV28 to TRBJ1-1, with D tentatively TRBD1 (6 bases). Germline CDR1 is MDHEN and CDR2 is SYDVKM. The CDR3 covers 17 residues. V dropped 6 bases and J dropped 4 bases, with 24 bases sitting between them.

The rearrangement uses TRBV5-4 and TRBJ2-5; D ambiguous. There are 13 residues in the CDR3. V was trimmed by 2 bases and J by 3 bases, leaving 8 bases between them. Germline V gene lookup returns CDR1 SGHNT and CDR2 YYREEE (reference sequence). The CDR3 protein is CASSFPGKETQYF. CDR3 sequence (DNA): TGTGCCAGCAGCTTCCCAGGAAAAGAGACCCAGTACTTC.

CDR3 protein: CATATGDTGELFF. Written as DNA, the CDR3 is TGTGCCACCGCAACAGGTGACACCGGGGAGCTGTTTTTT. The J gene is TRBJ2-2, the V gene TRBV6-5; TRBD1 might be the D (5 bases). Deletions cut 10 bases from V and 3 bases from J, with 12 bases between. Germline lookup yields CDR1 MNHEY and CDR2 SVGAGI. CDR3 length: 13 amino acids.

V gene TRBV28 combines with J gene TRBJ2-3, with D perhaps TRBD2 (5 bases). Germline values: CDR1 MDHEN, CDR2 SYDVKM. The CDR3 runs to 14 residues. V was clipped by 9 bases and J by 3 bases, with 16 bases between them. In DNA form, the CDR3 reads TGTGCCAGTCAACCCGACTACAGAACAGATACGCAGTATTTT. Amino acids: CASQPDYRTDTQYF.

This chain uses TRBV15 with TRBJ1-1, with 7 bases identical to TRBD1. Trimming at V came to 6 bases and at J to 3 bases, leaving 7 bases not matched to a gene. The CDR3 is 14 amino acids. In germline, CDR1 is LNHNV, CDR2 YYDKDF (reference sequence). The CDR3, as DNA: TGTGCCACCAGAACAGCAGGGGGTTACACTGAAGCTTTCTTT. It encodes CATRTAGGYTEAFF.